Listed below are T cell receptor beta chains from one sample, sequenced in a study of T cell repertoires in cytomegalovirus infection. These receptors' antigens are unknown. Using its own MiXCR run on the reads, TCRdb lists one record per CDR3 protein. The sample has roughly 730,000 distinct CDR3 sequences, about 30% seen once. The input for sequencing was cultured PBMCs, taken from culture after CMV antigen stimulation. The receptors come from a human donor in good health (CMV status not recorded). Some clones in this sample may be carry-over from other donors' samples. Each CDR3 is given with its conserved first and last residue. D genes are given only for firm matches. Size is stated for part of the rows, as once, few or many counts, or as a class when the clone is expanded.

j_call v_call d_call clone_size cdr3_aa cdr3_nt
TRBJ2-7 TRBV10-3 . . CAINAGQTYEQYF TGTGCCATCAATGCAGGACAGACCTACGAGCAGTACTTC
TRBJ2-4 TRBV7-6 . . CASSSSGTGHQYF TGTGCCAGCAGCTCCTCTGGCACGGGGCACCAGTACTTC
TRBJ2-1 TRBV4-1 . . CASSLGLTTYNEQFF TGCGCCAGCAGCCTGGGGCTTACTACCTACAATGAGCAGTTCTTC
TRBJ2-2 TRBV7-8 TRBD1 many CASSSLPLGTGFAGELFF TGTGCCAGCAGCTCACTCCCTCTCGGGACAGGATTTGCCGGGGAGCTGTTTTTT
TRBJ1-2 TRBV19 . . CASSIRQIDYGYTF TGTGCCAGTAGTATCCGGCAGATCGACTATGGCTACACCTTC
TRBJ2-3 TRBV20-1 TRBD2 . CSARDRSGGSDTQYF TGCAGTGCTAGAGATAGGAGCGGGGGATCAGATACGCAGTATTTT
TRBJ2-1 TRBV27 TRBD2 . CATRTSGSNNEQFF TGTGCCACCCGGACTAGCGGGAGCAACAATGAGCAGTTCTTC
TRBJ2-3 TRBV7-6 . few CASSPRIDVDTQYF TGTGCCAGCAGCCCTCGGATCGATGTGGATACGCAGTATTTT
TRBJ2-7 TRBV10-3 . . CAISDTGPYEQYF TGTGCCATCAGTGATACCGGGCCCTACGAGCAGTACTTC
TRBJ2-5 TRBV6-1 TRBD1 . CASSGQFKETQYF TGTGCCAGCTCGGGACAGTTCAAAGAGACCCAGTACTTC
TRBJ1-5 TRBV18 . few CASSLAPSPQPQHF TGTGCCAGCTCACTCGCCCCCAGTCCGCAGCCCCAGCATTTT
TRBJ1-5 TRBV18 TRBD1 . CASSLYRGGSNQPQHF TGTGCCAGCTCACTATACAGGGGAGGGAGCAATCAGCCCCAGCATTTT
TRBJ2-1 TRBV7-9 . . CASSLISNEQFF TGTGCCAGCAGCTTAATTAGCAATGAGCAGTTCTTC
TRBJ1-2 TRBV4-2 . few CASSQDLGGQAGRGGYTF TGTGCCAGCAGCCAAGATCTGGGGGGGCAGGCAGGACGAGGTGGCTACACCTTC
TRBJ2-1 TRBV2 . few CASKAGTPYNEQFF TGTGCCAGCAAAGCCGGGACGCCTTACAATGAGCAGTTCTTC
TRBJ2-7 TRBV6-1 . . CASSEPLGANSYEQYF TGTGCCAGCAGTGAACCCCTGGGGGCAAACTCCTACGAGCAGTACTTC
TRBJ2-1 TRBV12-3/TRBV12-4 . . CASSGGASSYNEQFF TGTGCCAGCAGCGGGGGTGCAAGCTCCTACAATGAGCAGTTCTTC
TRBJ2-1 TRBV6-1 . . CASSGDIHNEQFF TGTGCCAGCAGTGGAGACATCCACAATGAGCAGTTCTTC
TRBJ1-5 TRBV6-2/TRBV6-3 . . CASSFRVQPQHF TGTGCCAGCAGTTTCAGGGTTCAGCCCCAGCATTTT
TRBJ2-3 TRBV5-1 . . CASSLGTRSTDTQYF TGCGCCAGCAGCTTGGGTACTCGGAGCACAGATACGCAGTATTTT
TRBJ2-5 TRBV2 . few CASSMTKYQETQYF TGTGCCAGCAGCATGACAAAGTACCAAGAGACCCAGTACTTC
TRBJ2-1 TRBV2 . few CASSGRDFNFNEQFF TGTGCCAGCAGTGGTCGGGACTTCAACTTCAATGAGCAGTTCTTC
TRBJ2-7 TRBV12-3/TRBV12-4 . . CASSPGYQIYEQYF TGTGCCAGCAGTCCCGGGTACCAGATCTACGAGCAGTACTTC
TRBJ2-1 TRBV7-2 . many CASSLGRAVRGEQFF TGTGCCAGCAGCTTAGGAAGGGCCGTGCGGGGTGAGCAGTTCTTC
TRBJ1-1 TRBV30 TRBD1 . CAWSWAQGSWAFF TGTGCCTGGAGTTGGGCACAGGGGTCATGGGCTTTCTTT
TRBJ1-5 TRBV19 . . CASSTWGEPPRPQHF TGTGCCAGTAGTACTTGGGGAGAACCCCCAAGGCCCCAGCATTTT
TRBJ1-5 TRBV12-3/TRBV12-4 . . CASSFGQHSNQPQHF TGTGCCAGCAGTTTCGGACAGCATAGCAATCAGCCCCAGCATTTT
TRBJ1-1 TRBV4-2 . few CASSQVTFENTEAFF TGTGCCAGCAGCCAAGTAACATTCGAGAACACTGAAGCTTTCTTT
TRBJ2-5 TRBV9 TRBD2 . CASSVAGGGETQYF TGTGCCAGCAGCGTAGCGGGAGGGGGAGAGACCCAGTACTTC
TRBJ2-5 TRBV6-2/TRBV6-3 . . CASSYGSNAWYF TGTGCCAGCAGTTACGGAAGTAATGCCTGGTACTTC
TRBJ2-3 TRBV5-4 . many CASSGALGEGSGDTQYF TGTGCCAGCAGCGGTGCGCTGGGTGAGGGGTCGGGCGATACGCAGTATTTT
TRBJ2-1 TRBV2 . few CASSGGWTNYNEQFF TGTGCCAGCAGTGGAGGTTGGACTAATTACAATGAGCAGTTCTTC
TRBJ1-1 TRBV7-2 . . CASSPETGFKAFF TGTGCCAGCAGCCCAGAGACTGGGTTTAAAGCTTTCTTT
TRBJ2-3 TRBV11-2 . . CASSFGGKGRRFSTDTQYF TGTGCCAGCAGCTTTGGGGGGAAGGGTCGCCGATTTAGCACAGATACGCAGTATTTT
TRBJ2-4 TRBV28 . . CASSLSGLIAKNIQYF TGTGCCAGCAGTTTATCCGGCCTTATAGCCAAAAACATTCAGTACTTC
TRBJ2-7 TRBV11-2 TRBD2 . CASSLAGLVFYEQYF TGTGCCAGCAGCTTAGCGGGACTAGTTTTCTACGAGCAGTACTTC
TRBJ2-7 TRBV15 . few CATSNGPWADYEQYF TGTGCCACCAGCAATGGCCCGTGGGCGGACTACGAGCAGTACTTC
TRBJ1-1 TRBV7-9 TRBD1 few CASTKQGGTEAFF TGTGCCAGCACCAAACAGGGGGGCACTGAAGCTTTCTTT
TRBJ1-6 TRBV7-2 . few CASSLTTLSSYNSPLHF TGTGCCAGCAGCTTAACGACCCTTAGCTCCTATAATTCACCCCTCCACTTT
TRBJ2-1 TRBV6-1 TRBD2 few CASSDQSGAGGYNEQFF TGTGCCAGCAGTGACCAGTCGGGAGCGGGAGGCTACAATGAGCAGTTCTTC
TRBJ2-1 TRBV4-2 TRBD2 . CASSQGGTSGYNEQFF TGTGCCAGCAGCCAAGGGGGGACTAGCGGGTACAATGAGCAGTTCTTC
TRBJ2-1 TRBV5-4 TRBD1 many CASSSQGRSYNEQFF TGTGCCAGCAGTTCACAGGGGCGCTCCTACAATGAGCAGTTCTTC
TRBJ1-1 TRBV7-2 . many CASSLKGGTEAFF TGTGCCAGCAGCCTCAAAGGGGGGACTGAAGCTTTCTTT
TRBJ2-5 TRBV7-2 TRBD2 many CASSPRMAGGSETQYF TGTGCCAGCAGCCCGAGGATGGCGGGAGGCTCAGAGACCCAGTACTTC
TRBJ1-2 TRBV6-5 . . CASSGRGLSIGYTF TGTGCCAGCTCCGGGCGGGGGCTGTCGATCGGCTACACCTTC